This T cell receptor (beta chain) was profiled in a study of blood T cell repertoires in COVID-19. The overall study: Sites across the United States, Italy and Spain contributed samples from acute and convalescent COVID-19. Sources were T cells, B-cell-depleted T cells, or PBMCs; the material itself was cDNA or gDNA.

The V end was cut by 4 bases, the J end by 5 bases, with 10 bases between. The CDR3 consists of 13 residues. Germline lookup yields CDR1 SGHRS and CDR2 YFSETQ. As originally analysed: Amplification from reference gene primers served as the basis for estimated nucleated cell counts. Measured with immunoSEQ multiplex PCR; TCRdb has only the in-frame clones, and not every one. Clone size and the V and J calls come from that table; the DNA yielded D and trimming. The sample yields approximately 160,000 clones, around 74% seen once. The source of this sequence is a woman aged 80 or over with acute or convalescent COVID-19. Sequencing was carried out using peripheral blood. This chain connects TRBV5-1 to TRBJ2-1; D is uncertain. CDR3: CASSHDWDNEQFF. CDR3 bases: TGCGCCAGCAGCCATGACTGGGACAATGAGCAGTTCTTC.